This is a list of T cell receptor beta chains from one sample in a study of CD8 T cells in Susac syndrome. Via MiXCR, TCRdb re-called the immunoSEQ multiplex PCR reads, giving one row per CDR3 protein. The table has around 150,000 distinct CDR3 sequences, around 94% seen once. The material sequenced was CD4+ T cells from PBMCs. Every receptor here comes from a human donor with multiple sclerosis. Both conserved end residues are part of each CDR3. A D gene is named only where the DNA matches it firmly.

j_gene,v_gene,d_gene,CDR3aa,CDR3nt
TRBJ2-7,TRBV11-3,.,CASSLDQKGKQYF,TGTGCCAGCAGCTTAGATCAAAAGGGAAAGCAGTACTTC
TRBJ2-5,TRBV7-2,.,CASSLFSVQETQYF,TGTGCCAGCAGCTTATTTTCAGTGCAAGAGACCCAGTACTTC
TRBJ2-6,TRBV2,.,CASSEFGQHSGANVLTF,TGTGCCAGCAGTGAATTTGGCCAGCACTCTGGGGCCAACGTCCTGACTTTC
TRBJ1-5,TRBV30,.,CAWSAGGNYQPQHF,TGTGCCTGGAGTGCAGGAGGGAACTATCAGCCCCAGCATTTT
TRBJ2-2,TRBV4-2,.,CASSPTLTGRRTGELFF,TGTGCCAGCAGCCCGACTCTAACAGGGAGGCGCACCGGGGAGCTGTTTTTT
TRBJ2-5,TRBV11-2,TRBD2,CASRRPGLASETQYF,TGTGCCAGCAGAAGACCGGGACTAGCGTCAGAGACCCAGTACTTC
TRBJ2-3,TRBV29-1,.,CSVEDLSDTQYF,TGCAGCGTTGAAGACCTTTCAGATACGCAGTATTTT
TRBJ2-7,TRBV28,TRBD1,CASSYPGQRIHYEQYF,TGTGCCAGCAGTTATCCGGGACAGAGAATACACTACGAGCAGTACTTC
TRBJ1-5,TRBV20-1,.,CSGASPGSNQPQHF,TGCAGTGGAGCCTCCCCAGGGAGCAATCAGCCCCAGCATTTT
TRBJ2-5,TRBV28,.,CASLSRGSETQYF,TGTGCCTCTCTTTCGCGAGGGTCAGAGACCCAGTACTTC